Included here is one T cell receptor beta chain sequence, with context. Its antigen is not identified. This record belongs to a study of blood T cells in healthy people across ages. For the second PCR, which ran for 7 to 11 cycles, a sample-barcoded 5' primer and a J-beta primer mix were used. Tagging of each cDNA molecule was performed by a template-switch adaptor with 12 random nucleotides. The study obtained at least 2.5 million CDR3-containing paired-end reads from every sample. TCRdb reprocessed the 5' RACE reads with MiXCR, giving one entry per CDR3 protein. The table records roughly 2 million distinct CDR3 sequences, around 50% of them present only once. Study findings and constraints: Higher diversity, along with more naive CD4+ cells, distinguished long-lived donors from aged donors.

CDR3 length: 15 residues. The germline CDR1 and CDR2 sequences are SGDLS and YYNGEE. The clonotype was recovered from a woman aged 40 to 49 in good health. The sample was blood. V gene TRBV9 combines with J gene TRBJ2-7; the D gene is possibly TRBD2 (7 bases). The DNA end lines up better with TRBJ2-5; the J call may be wrong. The CDR3 nucleotides are TGTGCCAGCAGCGCCAACACGGGGGGCTTGGAGACCCAGTACTTC. It translates to CASSANTGGLETQYF.